A selection of T cell receptor beta chains follows, all from one sample in a study of OX40 agonist ivuxolimab in advanced cancers. This table comes from immunoSEQ multiplex PCR, and its TCRdb copy is limited to in-frame clones, with some not included. This sample yields about 89,000 clones, of which about 88% are seen a single time; roughly 0.3% belongs to the top ten. Sequences were derived from CD4+ or CD8+ T cells sorted from blood, sampled in a trial of the OX40 agonist ivuxolimab. These receptors originate from an adult with an advanced solid tumor such as melanoma, head and neck, liver or kidney cancer. CDR3s include the opening cysteine and the closing phenylalanine or tryptophan. The order of the fields is CDR3 length, J gene, clone size, V gene, D gene, CDR3 protein, CDR3 DNA. The D gene is left open where the match is weak. The size of a clone is reported for some rows only, either as once, few or many, or as a class for expanded clones.

CDR3 length: 14
J gene: TRBJ2-3
clone size: .
V gene: TRBV4-2
D gene: .
CDR3 protein: CASSLYSSEDTQYF
CDR3 DNA: TGTGCCAGCAGCCTTTATAGCTCGGAAGATACGCAGTATTTT

CDR3 length: 13
J gene: TRBJ1-1
clone size: .
V gene: TRBV19
D gene: TRBD1
CDR3 protein: CASSGTAGREAFF
CDR3 DNA: TGTGCCAGTTCTGGGACAGCGGGACGGGAAGCTTTCTTT

CDR3 length: 16
J gene: TRBJ2-2
clone size: .
V gene: TRBV11-1
D gene: TRBD2
CDR3 protein: CASSLVAGGNTGELFF
CDR3 DNA: TGTGCCAGCAGCTTAGTCGCGGGGGGGAACACCGGGGAGCTGTTTTTT

CDR3 length: 14
J gene: TRBJ1-1
clone size: .
V gene: TRBV18
D gene: .
CDR3 protein: CASSPTFMNTEAFF
CDR3 DNA: TGTGCCAGCTCGCCGACATTTATGAACACTGAAGCTTTCTTT

CDR3 length: 14
J gene: TRBJ2-4
clone size: .
V gene: TRBV2
D gene: .
CDR3 protein: CASSEFLSKNIQYF
CDR3 DNA: TGTGCCAGCTCCGAGTTTCTATCCAAAAACATTCAGTACTTC

CDR3 length: 17
J gene: TRBJ1-5
clone size: .
V gene: TRBV18
D gene: .
CDR3 protein: CASSSMAEVVSNQPQHF
CDR3 DNA: TGTGCCAGCTCAAGTATGGCGGAAGTGGTTAGCAATCAGCCCCAGCATTTT

CDR3 length: 15
J gene: TRBJ1-1
clone size: .
V gene: TRBV9
D gene: .
CDR3 protein: CASSVGGVENTEAFF
CDR3 DNA: TGTGCCAGCAGCGTAGGAGGCGTGGAGAACACTGAAGCTTTCTTT

CDR3 length: 14
J gene: TRBJ1-5
clone size: once
V gene: TRBV11-2
D gene: .
CDR3 protein: CASSSQGRNQPQHF
CDR3 DNA: TGTGCCAGCAGCTCGCAGGGTCGCAATCAGCCCCAGCATTTT

CDR3 length: 14
J gene: TRBJ1-2
clone size: .
V gene: TRBV6-1
D gene: .
CDR3 protein: CASSEAKGNYGYTF
CDR3 DNA: TGTGCCAGCAGTGAAGCGAAGGGGAACTATGGCTACACCTTC

CDR3 length: 14
J gene: TRBJ2-3
clone size: .
V gene: TRBV5-1
D gene: .
CDR3 protein: CASSLAVSTDTQYF
CDR3 DNA: TGCGCCAGCAGCTTGGCGGTAAGCACAGATACGCAGTATTTT

CDR3 length: 11
J gene: TRBJ1-4
clone size: .
V gene: TRBV6-5
D gene: .
CDR3 protein: CASSEVEKLFF
CDR3 DNA: TGTGCCAGCAGTGAAGTAGAAAAACTGTTTTTT

CDR3 length: 11
J gene: TRBJ1-2
clone size: .
V gene: TRBV30
D gene: TRBD1
CDR3 protein: CAWNRGFGYTF
CDR3 DNA: TGTGCCTGGAACAGGGGATTTGGCTACACCTTC

CDR3 length: 16
J gene: TRBJ2-3
clone size: .
V gene: TRBV11-2
D gene: TRBD2
CDR3 protein: CASSSLSGGRGDTQYF
CDR3 DNA: TGTGCCAGCAGCTCCCTGAGCGGGGGCCGGGGAGATACGCAGTATTTT

CDR3 length: 14
J gene: TRBJ1-2
clone size: .
V gene: TRBV7-9
D gene: .
CDR3 protein: CASSLDRPTYGYTF
CDR3 DNA: TGTGCCAGCAGCTTAGACAGGCCCACCTATGGCTACACCTTC

CDR3 length: 16
J gene: TRBJ2-3
clone size: .
V gene: TRBV11-2
D gene: .
CDR3 protein: CASSSDGRPATDTQYF
CDR3 DNA: TGTGCCAGCAGCTCGGACGGTCGGCCCGCCACAGATACGCAGTATTTT

CDR3 length: 14
J gene: TRBJ1-1
clone size: .
V gene: TRBV19
D gene: .
CDR3 protein: CASSIRGRVTEAFF
CDR3 DNA: TGTGCCAGTAGTATTAGGGGCCGGGTAACGGAAGCTTTCTTT

CDR3 length: 13
J gene: TRBJ1-3
clone size: .
V gene: TRBV30
D gene: .
CDR3 protein: CAWSAFSGNTIYF
CDR3 DNA: TGTGCCTGGTCAGCCTTCTCTGGAAACACCATATATTTT

CDR3 length: 15
J gene: TRBJ1-5
clone size: .
V gene: TRBV5-4
D gene: TRBD1
CDR3 protein: CASSLAGQGDQPQHF
CDR3 DNA: TGTGCCAGCAGCTTGGCCGGACAGGGAGACCAGCCCCAGCATTTT

CDR3 length: 18
J gene: TRBJ1-2
clone size: .
V gene: TRBV11-3
D gene: TRBD1
CDR3 protein: CASSFESQGANGNYGYTF
CDR3 DNA: TGTGCCAGCAGCTTTGAGTCCCAGGGGGCTAACGGAAACTATGGCTACACCTTC

CDR3 length: 16
J gene: TRBJ1-6
clone size: .
V gene: TRBV7-2
D gene: TRBD1
CDR3 protein: CASKRMGQEYNSPLHF
CDR3 DNA: TGTGCCAGCAAAAGGATGGGACAGGAGTATAATTCACCCCTCCACTTT

CDR3 length: 13
J gene: TRBJ1-6
clone size: .
V gene: TRBV11-3
D gene: .
CDR3 protein: CASSFADNSPLHF
CDR3 DNA: TGTGCCAGCAGCTTCGCGGATAATTCACCCCTCCACTTT

CDR3 length: 15
J gene: TRBJ1-6
clone size: few
V gene: TRBV5-4
D gene: TRBD1
CDR3 protein: CASSFLGQGNSPLHF
CDR3 DNA: TGTGCCAGCAGCTTCCTTGGACAGGGGAATTCACCCCTCCACTTT

CDR3 length: 12
J gene: TRBJ1-4
clone size: .
V gene: TRBV6-5
D gene: .
CDR3 protein: CASSERGEKLFF
CDR3 DNA: TGTGCCAGCAGTGAACGGGGGGAAAAACTGTTTTTT

CDR3 length: 18
J gene: TRBJ1-4
clone size: .
V gene: TRBV19
D gene: .
CDR3 protein: CASSSPGRGPATNEKLFF
CDR3 DNA: TGTGCCAGTAGCTCTCCTGGGCGGGGACCTGCAACTAATGAAAAACTGTTTTTT

CDR3 length: 14
J gene: TRBJ2-5
clone size: .
V gene: TRBV6-5
D gene: TRBD1
CDR3 protein: CASSYGTGVETQYF
CDR3 DNA: TGTGCCAGCAGTTACGGGACAGGCGTAGAGACCCAGTACTTC

CDR3 length: 16
J gene: TRBJ1-2
clone size: .
V gene: TRBV19
D gene: .
CDR3 protein: CASSSAWRVTDSGYTF
CDR3 DNA: TGTGCCAGTAGTTCGGCTTGGAGGGTTACTGACAGTGGCTACACCTTC

CDR3 length: 14
J gene: TRBJ1-1
clone size: .
V gene: TRBV6-6
D gene: TRBD1
CDR3 protein: CASSFDRGGSEAFF
CDR3 DNA: TGTGCCAGCAGTTTTGACAGGGGTGGGTCTGAAGCTTTCTTT

CDR3 length: 15
J gene: TRBJ1-6
clone size: .
V gene: TRBV19
D gene: .
CDR3 protein: CASSKDTPFNSPLHF
CDR3 DNA: TGTGCCAGTAGCAAAGATACACCATTTAATTCACCCCTCCACTTT

CDR3 length: 14
J gene: TRBJ1-5
clone size: .
V gene: TRBV15
D gene: .
CDR3 protein: CATSSPYSNQPQHF
CDR3 DNA: TGTGCCACCAGCAGCCCTTATAGCAATCAGCCCCAGCATTTT

CDR3 length: 14
J gene: TRBJ2-5
clone size: .
V gene: TRBV27
D gene: TRBD1
CDR3 protein: CASGRTGLRETQYF
CDR3 DNA: TGTGCCAGCGGACGGACAGGTCTAAGAGAGACCCAGTACTTC

CDR3 length: 14
J gene: TRBJ1-2
clone size: .
V gene: TRBV7-9
D gene: .
CDR3 protein: CASSSTSGDYGYTF
CDR3 DNA: TGTGCCAGCAGCTCTACCTCAGGGGACTATGGCTACACCTTC

CDR3 length: 15
J gene: TRBJ2-3
clone size: few
V gene: TRBV10-1
D gene: TRBD1
CDR3 protein: CASRPGQGASDTQYF
CDR3 DNA: TGCGCCAGCAGACCGGGACAGGGGGCATCTGATACGCAGTATTTT

CDR3 length: 14
J gene: TRBJ1-2
clone size: .
V gene: TRBV5-1
D gene: .
CDR3 protein: CASSLSGGNGGYTF
CDR3 DNA: TGCGCCAGCAGCTTGTCAGGAGGGAACGGTGGCTACACCTTC

CDR3 length: 12
J gene: TRBJ2-7
clone size: .
V gene: TRBV21-1
D gene: .
CDR3 protein: CARHGPPREQYF
CDR3 DNA: TGTGCCAGGCATGGACCGCCCAGAGAGCAGTACTTC

CDR3 length: 16
J gene: TRBJ1-2
clone size: .
V gene: TRBV6-4
D gene: .
CDR3 protein: CASSDSAAWQNYGYTF
CDR3 DNA: TGTGCCAGCAGTGACTCGGCTGCTTGGCAGAACTATGGCTACACCTTC

CDR3 length: 15
J gene: TRBJ1-4
clone size: once
V gene: TRBV15
D gene: .
CDR3 protein: CATSSEGLTNEKLFF
CDR3 DNA: TGTGCCACCAGCAGTGAGGGATTAACTAATGAAAAACTGTTTTTT

CDR3 length: 15
J gene: TRBJ1-2
clone size: once
V gene: TRBV29-1
D gene: TRBD1
CDR3 protein: CSVAGGSGTVYGYTF
CDR3 DNA: TGCAGCGTTGCTGGTGGTAGTGGGACAGTCTATGGCTACACCTTC

CDR3 length: 15
J gene: TRBJ2-7
clone size: .
V gene: TRBV6-6
D gene: TRBD2
CDR3 protein: CASSNPGLASYEQYF
CDR3 DNA: TGTGCCAGCAGTAACCCGGGACTAGCCTCCTACGAGCAGTACTTC

CDR3 length: 14
J gene: TRBJ1-1
clone size: .
V gene: TRBV7-8
D gene: .
CDR3 protein: CASSLPDKGTEAFF
CDR3 DNA: TGTGCCAGCAGCTTACCGGACAAGGGCACTGAAGCTTTCTTT

CDR3 length: 13
J gene: TRBJ2-7
clone size: .
V gene: TRBV5-1
D gene: .
CDR3 protein: CASSLARQGEQYF
CDR3 DNA: TGCGCCAGCAGCTTGGCCAGGCAGGGCGAGCAGTACTTC

CDR3 length: 14
J gene: TRBJ1-6
clone size: few
V gene: TRBV7-9
D gene: .
CDR3 protein: CASSPTGQESPLHF
CDR3 DNA: TGTGCCAGCAGCCCGACAGGCCAGGAGTCACCCCTCCACTTT

CDR3 length: 12
J gene: TRBJ2-2
clone size: .
V gene: TRBV6-6
D gene: .
CDR3 protein: CASRTFSGELFF
CDR3 DNA: TGTGCCAGCAGGACCTTCAGCGGGGAGCTGTTTTTT

CDR3 length: 13
J gene: TRBJ1-6
clone size: .
V gene: TRBV7-3
D gene: .
CDR3 protein: CASSLEAISPLHF
CDR3 DNA: TGTGCCAGCAGCTTAGAAGCGATTTCACCCCTCCACTTT

CDR3 length: 15
J gene: TRBJ2-7
clone size: .
V gene: TRBV28
D gene: .
CDR3 protein: CASRGTTKYSYEQYF
CDR3 DNA: TGTGCCAGCAGGGGGACAACAAAATACTCCTACGAGCAGTACTTC